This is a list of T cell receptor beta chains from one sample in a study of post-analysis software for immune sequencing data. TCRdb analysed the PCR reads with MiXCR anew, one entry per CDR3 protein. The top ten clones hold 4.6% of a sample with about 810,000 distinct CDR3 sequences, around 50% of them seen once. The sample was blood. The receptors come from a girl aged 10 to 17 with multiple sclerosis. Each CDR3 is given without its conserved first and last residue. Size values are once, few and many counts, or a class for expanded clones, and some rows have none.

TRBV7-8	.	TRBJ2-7	ASSSSTDYEQY
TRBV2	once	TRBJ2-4	ASLRGYAKNIQY
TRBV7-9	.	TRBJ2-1	ASSPSRTGNEQF
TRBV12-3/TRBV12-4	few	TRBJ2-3	ASSPRLAGVTDTQY
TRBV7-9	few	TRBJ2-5	ASSLVLAGVQETQY
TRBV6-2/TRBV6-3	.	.	ASSYERGPVEQY
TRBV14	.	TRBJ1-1	ASSQRTVRGAEAF
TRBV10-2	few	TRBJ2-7	ASHPRGGDYEQY
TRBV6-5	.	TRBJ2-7	ASSYDLYEQY
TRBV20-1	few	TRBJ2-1	SATLAGRSYNEQF
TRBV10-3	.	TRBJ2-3	ASGGGPGTSVVADTRY
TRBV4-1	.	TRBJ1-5	ASSQDLGPRNQPQH
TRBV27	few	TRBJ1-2	ASSLTGQGVYNYGYT
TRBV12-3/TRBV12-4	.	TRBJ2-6	ASSLAAASGANVLI
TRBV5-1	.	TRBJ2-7	ASSLASGRTGNYEQY
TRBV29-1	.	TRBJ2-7	SVSGAGTYEQY
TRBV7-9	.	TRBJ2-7	ASSMAGEAYEQY
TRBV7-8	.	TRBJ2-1	ASSPSSGKSSYNEQF
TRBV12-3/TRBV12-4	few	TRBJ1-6	ASSFGQPNSPLH